A single sample gave rise to the 10 T cell receptor beta chains below, sequenced in a study of T-cell reconstitution after alpha-beta-depleted transplantation in children. Preparing the TCRbeta library involved the use of unique molecular identifiers. One entry per CDR3 protein, called by TCRdb with MiXCR from the PCR reads. Of fewer than 120,000 distinct CDR3 sequences listed, 10% are singletons. This material consisted of PBMCs from the stem cell graft donor, taken from the stem cell graft. All receptors come from a human donor who donated a stem cell graft to a child with acute lymphoblastic leukemia.

This clonotype was seen repeatedly, ten times or more. The chain couples TRBV12-3 or TRBV12-4 to TRBJ2-3, with D possibly TRBD1 on 6 matching bases. The CDR3 loop spans 13 amino acids. Trimming removed 6 bases from V and 4 bases from J, with 11 bases in between. This chain's CDR3 is CASRPWGPDTQYF. CDR3 sequence (DNA): TGTGCCAGCAGACCTTGGGGGCCAGATACGCAGTATTTT.

The V and J genes are TRBV6-1 and TRBJ2-5; D call uncertain. Trimming shortened V by 0 bases and J by 0 bases, and 8 bases separated the two germline ends. Germline-derived CDR1 and CDR2 are MNHNS and SASEGT. CDR3 length: 15 residues. This CDR3 is CASSEAVGHQETQYF. CDR3 DNA: TGTGCCAGCAGTGAAGCCGTAGGGCACCAAGAGACCCAGTACTTC.

This clonotype was seen at least ten times. This chain links TRBV5-1 with TRBJ2-1; 8 bases are a match to TRBD2. With V trimmed by 5 bases and J by 0 bases, 10 bases remained unmatched. Germline CDR1 and CDR2: SGHRS and YFSETQ. The CDR3 spans 17 residues. Here the CDR3 reads CASSLSGGSRSYNEQFF. The CDR3, as DNA: TGCGCCAGCAGTTTGAGCGGGGGTTCCCGCTCCTACAATGAGCAGTTCTTC.

This clonotype was counted at least ten times. The DNA for the CDR3 is TGTGCCAGCAGCACCGGGACTAGCGGAGCCTCCTACGAGCAGTACTTC. Translating it yields CASSTGTSGASYEQYF. V usage is TRBV7-9 and J usage is TRBJ2-7, with 11 bases that match TRBD2. The CDR3 is 16 amino acids. V trimming: 5 bases; J trimming: 0 bases; junction bases outside the gene matches: 6. Germline V gene lookup returns CDR1 SEHNR and CDR2 FQNEAQ (reference sequence).

Many counts were recorded for this clonotype. The chain recombines TRBV9 with TRBJ1-2, with TRBD1 matching 10 bases. Germline CDR1 is SGDLS and CDR2 is YYNGEE. With V trimmed by 3 bases and J by 0 bases, 2 bases remained unmatched. The CDR3 has 15 residues. CDR3 bases: TGTGCCAGCAGCGGACAGGGGGCTACTAACTATGGCTACACCTTC. Protein product: CASSGQGATNYGYTF. The variable domain in full, with the rest retrieved from reference TRBV9 and TRBJ1-2, is DSGVTQTPKHLITATGQRVTLRCSPRSGDLSVYWYQQSLDQGLQFLIQYYNGEERAKGNILERFSAQQFPDLHSELNLSSLELGDSALYFCASSGQGATNYGYTFGSGTRLTVV.

This clonotype was seen repeatedly, ten times or more. The chain combines TRBV12-3 or TRBV12-4 with TRBJ2-7, with D possibly TRBD1 on 5 matching bases. The CDR3 contains 11 residues. With 5 bases removed from V and 4 bases from J, the gap between germline ends came to 6 bases. CDR3 amino acids: CASSQGYEQYF. The CDR3 DNA reads TGTGCCAGCAGTCAGGGATACGAGCAGTACTTC.

Regarding this clonotype: It may be a read error: a sequence one base away is much more abundant. The J gene is TRBJ1-1, the V gene TRBV14; a possible D gene is TRBD1 (5 bases). CDR1 is SGHDN, CDR2 FVKESK, per germline. This CDR3 contains 13 residues. Trimming took off 1 base at V and 7 bases at J, with 10 bases between the two ends. The CDR3 spells CASSQAGYREAFF. CDR3 bases: TGTGCCAGCAGCCAAGCAGGGTACCGTGAAGCTTTCTTT.

This clonotype was counted at least ten times. The chain has TRBV27 and TRBJ2-3, with D unclear. This CDR3 has 13 amino acids. V lost 4 bases and J 4 bases, leaving 9 bases between the germline ends. The germline CDR1 and CDR2 sequences are MNHEY and SMNVEV (reference sequence). DNA for the CDR3: TGTGCCAGCAGTTCACTCCTTTCAGATACGCAGTATTTT. Amino acid sequence: CASSSLLSDTQYF.

This clonotype was counted at least ten times. The chain employs TRBV12-3 or TRBV12-4 and TRBJ1-1; a possible D gene is TRBD1 (5 bases). The CDR3 length is 16 residues. V was cut by 4 bases and J by 4 bases, with 19 bases left in between. CDR3 sequence: CASSSKSAGIGTEAFF. The CDR3 nucleotides read TGTGCCAGCAGTTCGAAATCCGCAGGGATAGGCACTGAAGCTTTCTTT.

This clonotype was observed at least ten times. The chain couples TRBV5-6 to TRBJ2-3; D is unresolved. CDR1 and CDR2 (germline): SGHDT, YYEEEE. V was trimmed by 5 bases and J by 8 bases, leaving 9 bases between them. This CDR3 contains 11 residues. This CDR3 is CASSLRSTQYF. The CDR3 DNA follows: TGTGCCAGCAGTCTAAGGAGTACGCAGTATTTT.